This TCR beta chain was obtained from a study of technical replicates of blood from four donors. This CDR3 region has 15 residues. Germline CDR1 MGHRA, CDR2 YSYEKL. V was pared by 1 base and J by 6 bases, with 15 bases between. Repertoires were generated with immunoSEQ multiplex PCR, while TCRdb's copy carries only in-frame clones and drops some. The data contain around 80,000 clones, 90% to 95% of them singletons. The rearrangement links TRBV4-1 to TRBJ2-5, with D perhaps TRBD1 (7 bases). The TCR sequence derives from a human donor in good health. The specimen was T cells isolated from PBMCs. This CDR3 reads CASSQVSGGGKTQYF. The CDR3 nucleotides read TGCGCCAGCAGCCAAGTCTCAGGGGGAGGAAAGACCCAGTACTTC.